These 13 T cell receptor beta chains share one sample of origin, sequenced in a study of T cells after somatic rescue of genetic block (dated by TCRdb to the early 2020s). Library preparation used the immunoSEQ multiplex PCR assay. Entries here come from immuneACCESS through TCRdb and include only in-frame sequences with V and J called. Some clones fail to appear in such tables; in the studies checked, an unresolved V gene covers under half of the shortfall, and the cause of the remainder is unknown. Present in this sample are 110,000 or so clones, about 93% of which were seen just once. Clones ranked in the top ten supply roughly 1.5% of the sample. Sequencing was performed on peripheral blood mononuclear cells (PBMCs). The receptors were sampled from a woman aged 18-35 years.

This chain uses TRBV4-1 with TRBJ2-7; D is unresolved. The V end was cut by 1 base, the J end by 4 bases, with 11 bases between. The CDR3 runs to 14 residues. CDR1 and CDR2 (germline): MGHRA, YSYEKL. CDR3: CASSQVAAEYEQYF. CDR3 nucleotides: TGCGCCAGCAGCCAAGTAGCTGCGGAGTACGAGCAGTACTTC.

This CDR3 is CASSTGLAGGPLGTQYF. In DNA, the CDR3 is TGTGCCAGCAGTACGGGACTAGCGGGGGGTCCCCTCGGGACCCAGTACTTC. This chain links TRBV7-2 with TRBJ2-5; TRBD2 matches 15 bases. The CDR3 length is 17 residues. The V and J ends lost 6 bases and 7 bases, in that order; junction bases with no gene match: 12. The V gene's germline CDR1 is SGHTA and CDR2 FQGNSA.

This clone was seen only once. This chain uses TRBV7-2 with TRBJ2-5, with D uncertain. The V gene lost 8 bases and the J gene lost 1 base, with 14 bases spanning the gap. Looked up from germline, CDR1 is SGHTA and CDR2 is FQGNSA. The CDR3 extends over 14 amino acids. In DNA, the CDR3 is TGTGCCAGCTGCCCCTCATACCTCCAAGAGACCCAGTACTTC. It is translated as CASCPSYLQETQYF.

V gene TRBV7-8 combines with J gene TRBJ1-5; possible D gene TRBD1, 6 bases. The CDR3 totals 17 residues. CDR1 and CDR2 (germline): SGHVS, FQNEAQ. Trimming pared 2 bases from V and 3 bases from J, leaving 17 bases between. CDR3 in amino acids: CASSLQAGQIVNQPQHF. CDR3 sequence (DNA): TGTGCCAGCAGCTTACAAGCCGGACAGATAGTCAATCAGCCCCAGCATTTT.

J is TRBJ1-2 and V is TRBV7-2; D gene unclear. Trimming took 3 bases from V and 4 from J, leaving 9 bases between them. Per germline, CDR1 SGHTA and CDR2 FQGNSA. This CDR3 comprises 13 residues. The CDR3 region has the DNA TGTGCCAGCAGCTTCGACAATTTCTATGGCTACACCTTC. Its protein product is CASSFDNFYGYTF.

The V call is TRBV7-6, the J call TRBJ1-5; possible D gene TRBD1, 6 bases. The CDR3 covers 16 residues. Trimming took off 1 base at V and 5 bases at J, with 15 bases between the two ends. Per the germline V gene, CDR1 is SGHVS and CDR2 is FNYEAQ. CDR3 in DNA: TGTGCCAGCAGCTTAGAGGTTACAGGGTGGGATCAGCCCCAGCATTTT. It yields the protein CASSLEVTGWDQPQHF.

The V call is TRBV29-1, the J call TRBJ2-1, with D possibly TRBD1 on 6 matching bases. The CDR3 contains 13 residues. Germline V gene data show CDR1 as SQVTM and CDR2 as ANQGSEA. V dropped 4 bases and J dropped 8 bases, with 15 bases sitting between them. CDR3 DNA: TGCAGCGTTGCAGGGGCCGGGTTGGATGAGCAGTTCTTC. It yields the protein CSVAGAGLDEQFF.

This clone was found once. This sequence joins TRBV6-1 and TRBJ1-2; D uncertain. The V end was cut by 0 bases, the J end by 3 bases, with 11 bases between. This CDR3 spans 15 amino acids. Looked up from germline, CDR1 is MNHNS and CDR2 is SASEGT. CDR3 in amino acids: CASSEAWGSDYGYTF. The CDR3 region has the DNA TGTGCCAGCAGTGAAGCATGGGGAAGCGACTATGGCTACACCTTC.

This chain connects TRBV7-2 to TRBJ2-1; D may be TRBD1 (6 bases). Trimming removed 2 bases at V and 7 bases at J, with 15 bases between. From germline, CDR1 is SGHTA and CDR2 FQGNSA. There are 15 residues in the CDR3. The CDR3 DNA reads TGTGCCAGCAGCTTACCCCTCCAGGGGCAGAATGAGCAGTTCTTC. Protein product: CASSLPLQGQNEQFF.

The chain combines TRBV2 with TRBJ2-1; 7 positions match TRBD2. V shed 8 bases, J shed 8 bases, and the junction held 9 bases outside the gene matches. The CDR3 is 13 residues long. The V gene's germline CDR1 is SNHLY and CDR2 FYNNEI. The DNA of the CDR3 is TGTGCCAGCGGCGGACTAGTCCCCCATGAGCAGTTCTTC. This translates into CASGGLVPHEQFF.

The chain employs TRBV28 and TRBJ1-1; maybe TRBD1 (5 bases). Trimming shortened V by 6 bases and J by 5 bases, and 13 bases separated the two germline ends. CDR1 is MDHEN and CDR2 is SYDVKM in the germline V gene. The CDR3 runs 13 residues. Here the CDR3 reads CASSLAGRTEAFF. DNA of the CDR3: TGTGCCAGCAGCCTTGCAGGGCGGACTGAAGCTTTCTTT.

This chain joins TRBV11-3 and TRBJ1-1, with D tentatively TRBD1 (6 bases). The CDR3 contains 17 residues. Trimming removed 2 bases from V and 1 base from J, with 17 bases in between. Germline assignment: CDR1 SGHNT and CDR2 YENEEA. The CDR3 reads CASSLWSPGASNTEAFF. In nucleotides, the CDR3 is TGTGCCAGCAGCTTATGGAGTCCGGGGGCCTCGAACACTGAAGCTTTCTTT.

The chain links TRBV5-1 to TRBJ2-7, with D perhaps TRBD1 (6 bases). Germline V gives CDR1 SGHRS, CDR2 YFSETQ. The CDR3 is 15 residues long. Trimming stripped 0 bases from V and 6 bases from J, with 16 bases between. This chain's CDR3 is CASSLAVQGSIEQYF. Here the CDR3 DNA reads TGCGCCAGCAGCTTGGCCGTACAGGGTTCTATCGAGCAGTACTTC.